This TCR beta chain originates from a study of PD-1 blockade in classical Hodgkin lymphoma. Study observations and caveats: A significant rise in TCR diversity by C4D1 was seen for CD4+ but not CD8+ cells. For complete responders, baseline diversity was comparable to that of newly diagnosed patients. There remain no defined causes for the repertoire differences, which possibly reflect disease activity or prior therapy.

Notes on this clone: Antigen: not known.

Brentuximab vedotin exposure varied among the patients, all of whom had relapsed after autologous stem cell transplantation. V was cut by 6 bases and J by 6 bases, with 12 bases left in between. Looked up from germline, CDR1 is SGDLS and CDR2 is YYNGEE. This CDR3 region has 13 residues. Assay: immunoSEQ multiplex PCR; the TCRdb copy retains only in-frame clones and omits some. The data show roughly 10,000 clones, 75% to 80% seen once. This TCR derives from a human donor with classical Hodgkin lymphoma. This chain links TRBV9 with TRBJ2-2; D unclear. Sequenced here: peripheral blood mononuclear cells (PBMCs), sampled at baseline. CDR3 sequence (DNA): TGTGCCAGCACCAATAGCTACGCCGGGGAGCTGTTTTTT. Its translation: CASTNSYAGELFF.